This TCR beta chain was documented in a study of blood T cell repertoires in COVID-19. Study summary: PBMCs, B-cell-depleted T cells, or T cells were the source of the cDNA or gDNA that made up the material.

It was during active infection that Seattle patients were enrolled and then longitudinally followed. TCRdb's table, derived via immunoSEQ multiplex PCR, lists solely in-frame clones and lacks some. Of about 250,000 clones in the sample, approximately 88% were seen once. Germline values: CDR1 SGHDT, CDR2 YYEEEE. J lost 6 bases, V lost 3 bases, and 5 bases had no gene match. This CDR3 spans 15 amino acids. The clonotype comes from a woman aged 25 to 39 with COVID-19, enrolled during active disease. The chain joins TRBV5-6 to TRBJ2-1; 11 bases agree with TRBD2. Sequenced material: peripheral blood. CDR3 residues: CASSSLAGGGNEQFF. DNA for the CDR3: TGTGCCAGCAGCTCGCTAGCGGGGGGCGGCAATGAGCAGTTCTTC.